This entry concerns a single T cell receptor (beta chain). Its antigen remains unidentified. The CDR3 consists of 14 residues. CDR1 is KGHSH and CDR2 is LQKENI in the germline V gene. Trimming pared 4 bases from V and 0 bases from J, leaving 7 bases between. These data are taken from a study of T cells in localized non-small cell lung cancer. Some clones are missing from TCRdb's copy, which holds only in-frame ones; the method was immunoSEQ multiplex PCR. Counted here are 1,200 or so clones, about 25% occurring once; the ten biggest clones make up more than 25%. Study outcomes and limitations: Out of the top 100 tumor clones, a median around 50 were seen in adjacent lung. The greatest T cell clonality was found in uninvolved adjacent lung (higher than in tumor). Heterogeneity remains possible because sequencing was limited to only one tumor region.

Adjacent lung lacking atypia came from at least 2 cm beyond the tumor margin. The sample was normal lung tissue next to the tumor, taken before any cancer treatment. The source is a man aged 40-75 years with stage I lung adenocarcinoma. This sequence joins TRBV18 and TRBJ2-1; the D is unclear. CDR3 coding DNA: TGTGCCAGCTCACGGGGTAGCTCCTACAATGAGCAGTTCTTC. This gives the protein CASSRGSSYNEQFF.